A single sample gave rise to the 27 T cell receptor beta chains below, sequenced in a study of blood T cell repertoires in COVID-19. The repertoire was sequenced with immunoSEQ multiplex PCR; TCRdb's copy has only in-frame clones and lacks some. This table has fewer than 120,000 clones, about 85% appearing once. Sequencing used peripheral blood. The receptors stem from a human donor in a cohort sampled during active COVID-19.

This chain joins TRBV28 and TRBJ1-5; D is unclear. Trimming stripped 2 bases from V and 0 bases from J, with 11 bases between. Germline loops: CDR1 MDHEN, CDR2 SYDVKM. The CDR3 is 16 amino acids. CDR3 nucleotide sequence: TGTGCCAGCAGTTTAATACGGAGGTATAGCAATCAGCCCCAGCATTTT. It yields the protein CASSLIRRYSNQPQHF.

The chain combines TRBV2 with TRBJ1-1; 11 nucleotides agree with TRBD1. CDR1 and CDR2 from the germline V gene are SNHLY and FYNNEI. With 4 bases clipped from V and 10 bases from J, the junction kept 11 bases outside the gene matches. The CDR3 loop spans 15 amino acids. The CDR3 sequence is CASSVRGQGVQGAFF. CDR3 bases: TGTGCCAGCAGTGTTAGGGGACAGGGGGTTCAAGGAGCTTTCTTT.

In its sample, this clone was seen once. CDR3: CASSPSPGAAGEQYF. The CDR3 region has the DNA TGTGCCAGCAGCCCCTCCCCAGGGGCGGCAGGCGAGCAGTACTTC. The V call is TRBV7-6, the J call TRBJ2-7, with D possibly being TRBD1 (6 bases). CDR3 length: 15 residues. V lost 5 bases and J 6 bases, leaving 20 bases between the germline ends. From germline, CDR1 is SGHVS and CDR2 FNYEAQ.

A few counts support this clone. The chain combines TRBV5-6 with TRBJ2-5, with D perhaps matching TRBD2 (6 bases). CDR1 is SGHDT, CDR2 YYEEEE, per germline. V lost 4 bases to trimming and J lost 0 bases, with 19 bases between them. This CDR3 is built from 17 residues. This chain's CDR3 is CASSAPMEGPNQETQYF. CDR3 in DNA: TGTGCCAGCAGCGCTCCCATGGAGGGACCGAACCAAGAGACCCAGTACTTC.

The chain recombines TRBV28 with TRBJ1-2, with 8 bases lining up with TRBD1. V was pared by 6 bases and J by 6 bases, with 18 bases of the junction left unmatched. Germline assignment: CDR1 MDHEN and CDR2 SYDVKM. This CDR3 region has 17 residues. CDR3 nucleotides: TGTGCCAGCAGGGCCAGGGGGGCAGGGGGCATACTGGATGGCTACACCTTC. Protein product: CASRARGAGGILDGYTF.

The V call is TRBV7-2, the J call TRBJ2-2; D unresolved. This CDR3 comprises 15 residues. Trimming pared 1 base from V and 3 bases from J, leaving 9 bases between. CDR1 is SGHTA and CDR2 is FQGNSA in the germline V gene. CDR3: CASSLDSRYTGELFF. The CDR3 nucleotides are TGTGCCAGCAGCTTAGACAGTAGATACACCGGGGAGCTGTTTTTT.

The chain recombines TRBV5-1 with TRBJ1-3; D is unresolved. This CDR3 has 16 amino acids. The V end lost 3 bases, the J end lost 0 bases, and 13 bases lay between the germline ends. Per germline, CDR1 SGHRS and CDR2 YFSETQ. CDR3: CASSSTGVISGNTIYF. The CDR3 DNA is TGCGCCAGCAGCTCCACCGGGGTAATCTCTGGAAACACCATATATTTT.

The chain has TRBV27 and TRBJ1-5; a possible D gene is TRBD1 (6 bases). The ends were cut back, 1 base at V and 3 bases at J, with 19 bases in the middle. The CDR3 totals 18 residues. Germline assignment: CDR1 MNHEY and CDR2 SMNVEV (reference sequence). The CDR3 region has the DNA TGTGCCAGCAGTTTATTGGGGGGGGCGTTTAGTAACAATCAGCCCCAGCATTTT. Residues: CASSLLGGAFSNNQPQHF.

The chain employs TRBV4-2 and TRBJ1-2; the match to TRBD1 covers 8 bases. Germline CDR1 LGHNA, CDR2 YNFKEQ. Trimming cost V 2 bases and J 7 bases; bases outside gene matches: 6. This CDR3 region has 14 residues. CDR3 in amino acids: CASSQPQGASGYTF. In DNA, the CDR3 is TGTGCCAGCAGCCAACCGCAGGGGGCCTCTGGCTACACCTTC.

This clone turned up a few times. The genes are TRBV6-5 and TRBJ1-3; 8 nucleotides line up with TRBD1. The V and J ends lost 5 bases and 2 bases, in that order; junction bases with no gene match: 5. The CDR3 is 15 amino acids. Germline loops: CDR1 MNHEY, CDR2 SVGAGI. The CDR3 loop is CASSPLDRAGNTIYF. The CDR3 nucleotides are TGTGCCAGCAGTCCGCTGGACAGGGCTGGAAACACCATATATTTT.

The chain is built from TRBV24-1 and TRBJ1-5; D is uncertain. The CDR3 length is 15 residues. Deletions cut 7 bases from V and 3 bases from J, with 15 bases between. Germline CDR1 KGHDR, CDR2 SFDVKD. The CDR3 reads CATRLRWRHNQPQHF. CDR3 DNA sequence: TGTGCCACCAGATTACGGTGGAGGCACAATCAGCCCCAGCATTTT.

The CDR3 is CASSRLLAAQETQYF. In nucleotides, the CDR3 is TGCGCCAGCAGCCGCCTACTGGCGGCTCAAGAGACCCAGTACTTC. This chain joins TRBV4-3 and TRBJ2-5; no clear D gene. Trimming cost V 4 bases and J 2 bases, with 14 bases left between them. CDR1 LGHNA and CDR2 YSLEER come from the germline V gene. The CDR3 runs to 15 residues.

The chain is built from TRBV7-9 and TRBJ1-4; 10 bases are a match to TRBD1. V gave up 5 bases and J gave up 10 bases; unmatched junction bases: 13. CDR3 length: 16 amino acids. Germline V gene lookup returns CDR1 SEHNR and CDR2 FQNEAQ (reference sequence). As DNA, the CDR3 is TGTGCCAGCAGCGGGACAGGGGACCGGATCGATGCAAAACTGTTTTTT. Its protein is CASSGTGDRIDAKLFF.

This rearrangement joins TRBV28 to TRBJ2-5, with TRBD2 as a possible D gene (5 bases). This CDR3 spans 15 amino acids. Germline CDR1 reads MDHEN; CDR2 reads SYDVKM. Trimming shortened V by 4 bases and J by 3 bases, and 15 bases separated the two germline ends. The chain's CDR3 is CASSSIGIAKETQYF. CDR3 coding DNA: TGTGCCAGCAGTTCCATAGGGATAGCGAAAGAGACCCAGTACTTC.

V is TRBV10-3 and J is TRBJ1-2; no clear D gene. Germline V gene lookup returns CDR1 ENHRY and CDR2 SYGVKD. V dropped 4 bases and J dropped 0 bases, with 6 bases sitting between them. The CDR3 has 13 residues. The CDR3 loop is CAISGSTNYGYTF. DNA of the CDR3: TGTGCCATCAGTGGGAGCACTAACTATGGCTACACCTTC.

The V call is TRBV30, the J call TRBJ2-5; 8 bases map to TRBD2. V dropped 2 bases and J dropped 3; count of bases not matched to a gene: 8. The germline V gene encodes CDR1 GTSNPN and CDR2 SVGIG (reference sequence). This CDR3 is 15 amino acids long. The CDR3 DNA follows: TGTGCCTGGAGTCGTGGCGGGAGGACGGAAGAGACCCAGTACTTC. As protein: CAWSRGGRTEETQYF.

J is TRBJ2-7 and V is TRBV6-5, with D perhaps TRBD1 (7 bases). Germline values: CDR1 MNHEY, CDR2 SVGAGI. V gave up 0 bases and J gave up 2 bases, with 14 bases separating them. There are 16 residues in the CDR3. The CDR3 coding sequence is TGTGCCAGCAGTTACTCGGGGGGTGGGACAGCCTACGAGCAGTACTTC. As protein: CASSYSGGGTAYEQYF.

The J gene is TRBJ1-1, the V gene TRBV9; maybe TRBD1 (5 bases). Per the germline V gene, CDR1 is SGDLS and CDR2 is YYNGEE. The CDR3 loop spans 14 amino acids. With 3 bases removed from V and 5 bases from J, the gap between germline ends came to 14 bases. The CDR3 bases are TGTGCCAGCAGCGCCGGGTCCCGGGGGACTGAAGCTTTCTTT. Amino acids: CASSAGSRGTEAFF.

The chain carries TRBV5-1 and TRBJ1-6, with 7 bases fitting TRBD1. V trimming: 1 base; J trimming: 0 bases; junction bases outside the gene matches: 7. Per germline, CDR1 SGHRS and CDR2 YFSETQ. CDR3 size: 18 residues. CDR3 nucleotide sequence: TGCGCCAGCAGCTTGTTAGGTGGGGACAGCTCCTATAATTCACCCCTCCACTTT. It translates to CASSLLGGDSSYNSPLHF.

The rearrangement joins TRBV5-1 to TRBJ2-1, with TRBD2 as a possible D gene (5 bases). Germline loops: CDR1 SGHRS, CDR2 YFSETQ. With 0 bases removed from V and 0 bases from J, the gap between germline ends came to 10 bases. The CDR3 spans 16 residues. The CDR3, as DNA: TGCGCCAGCAGCTTGGCGCGGGTTAGCTCCTACAATGAGCAGTTCTTC. Protein: CASSLARVSSYNEQFF. Complete variable domain (other parts from reference TRBV5-1 and TRBJ2-1): KAGVTQTPRYLIKTRGQQVTLSCSPISGHRSVSWYQQTPGQGLQFLFEYFSETQRNKGNFPGRFSGRQFSNSRSEMNVSTLELGDSALYLCASSLARVSSYNEQFFGPGTRLTVL.

The chain combines TRBV11-3 with TRBJ2-3, with a possible D match to TRBD1 (6 bases). The CDR3 is made up of 17 amino acids. The V gene's germline CDR1 is SGHNT and CDR2 YENEEA. With 5 bases removed from V and 0 bases from J, the gap between germline ends came to 18 bases. CDR3 amino acids: CASSEGVEGASTDTQYF. CDR3 in DNA: TGTGCCAGCAGCGAGGGGGTGGAAGGGGCCAGCACAGATACGCAGTATTTT.

The chain recombines TRBV19 with TRBJ2-7, with 12 nucleotides matching TRBD1. This CDR3 is built from 13 residues. Germline CDR1 is LNHDA and CDR2 is SQIVND (reference sequence). J gave up 4 bases and V 9 bases, and 4 bases lay outside the gene matches. The CDR3 protein is CASTGQGAYEQYF. CDR3 nucleotides: TGTGCCAGCACGGGACAGGGGGCATACGAGCAGTACTTC.

The chain links TRBV5-6 to TRBJ2-5; 8 nucleotides line up with TRBD2. The V and J ends lost 1 base and 5 bases, in that order; junction bases with no gene match: 7. The CDR3 consists of 15 residues. Germline lookup yields CDR1 SGHDT and CDR2 YYEEEE. The CDR3 coding sequence is TGTGCCAGCAGCTTGACCGGGAGGGCCCTTGAGACCCAGTACTTC. Translation: CASSLTGRALETQYF.

The table lists this clone with a few counts. V gene TRBV6-4 combines with J gene TRBJ2-2, with D hard to call. Trimming stripped 4 bases from V and 4 bases from J, with 10 bases between. Germline V gene sequence: CDR1 MRHNA, CDR2 SNTAGT. There are 14 residues in the CDR3. This CDR3 reads CASSALPGTGELFF. CDR3 DNA sequence: TGTGCCAGCAGTGCCCTACCAGGCACCGGGGAGCTGTTTTTT.

In its sample, this clone was seen many times. The chain employs TRBV20-1 and TRBJ1-2; unclear D gene. Germline lookup yields CDR1 DFQATT and CDR2 SNEGSKA (reference sequence). Trimming shortened V by 3 bases and J by 3 bases, and 5 bases separated the two germline ends. This CDR3 is 11 amino acids long. This CDR3 is CSASTDYGYTF. The CDR3 DNA reads TGCAGTGCTAGTACGGACTATGGCTACACCTTC.

This CDR3 is CATSAGTGEAFF. The CDR3 DNA reads as TGTGCCACCAGTGCCGGGACAGGGGAAGCTTTCTTT. The rearrangement links TRBV24-1 to TRBJ1-1; 9 bases fit TRBD1. J lost 8 bases, V lost 5 bases, and 2 bases had no gene match. Germline lookup yields CDR1 KGHDR and CDR2 SFDVKD. The CDR3 has 12 amino acids.

The gene calls are TRBV5-6 and TRBJ1-2; TRBD1 matches at 9 bases. Trimming took 1 base from V and 4 from J; bases not matched to a gene: 5. The CDR3 has 15 residues. CDR1 is SGHDT and CDR2 is YYEEEE in the germline V gene. CDR3 DNA sequence: TGTGCCAGCAGCTTGACGGCGACAGGGGGCTATGGCTACACCTTC. Its translation: CASSLTATGGYGYTF.